These T cell receptor beta chains were read from a single sample in a study of blood T cell repertoires in COVID-19. Clones were read by immunoSEQ multiplex PCR, and TCRdb kept only the in-frame ones, dropping some. In the table there are roughly 250,000 clones, 88% of which are singletons. Sample: peripheral blood. The source is a woman aged 30 to 39 with acute or convalescent COVID-19. CDR3s include the opening cysteine and the closing phenylalanine or tryptophan. The order of the fields is J gene, clone size, D gene, V gene, CDR3 DNA, CDR3 protein. The D gene is left open where the match is weak. Size is omitted from some rows. Given values are once, few, many or a class for expanded clones.

J gene: TRBJ2-1
clone size: -
D gene: TRBD2
V gene: TRBV5-1
CDR3 DNA: TGCGCCAGCAGCTTGGTATGGGGGAGGAGCGGGGAATACAATGAGCAGTTCTTC
CDR3 protein: CASSLVWGRSGEYNEQFF

J gene: TRBJ1-1
clone size: -
D gene: -
V gene: TRBV29-1
CDR3 DNA: TGCAGCGGCCTGAGGAGGGGCACTGAAGCTTTCTTT
CDR3 protein: CSGLRRGTEAFF

J gene: TRBJ1-4
clone size: -
D gene: TRBD1
V gene: TRBV7-9
CDR3 DNA: TGTGCCAGCAGCCCCCAGGGGGAGGAAAAACTGTTTTTT
CDR3 protein: CASSPQGEEKLFF

J gene: TRBJ2-2
clone size: few
D gene: TRBD1
V gene: TRBV6-2/TRBV6-3
CDR3 DNA: TGTGCCAGCAGCGGAAGGACAGGGATGAGGACCGGGGAGCTGTTTTTT
CDR3 protein: CASSGRTGMRTGELFF

J gene: TRBJ2-4
clone size: -
D gene: -
V gene: TRBV7-9
CDR3 DNA: TGTGCCAGCAGCTACCAGGACAGAAAAAACATTCAGTACTTC
CDR3 protein: CASSYQDRKNIQYF

J gene: TRBJ2-7
clone size: -
D gene: -
V gene: TRBV9
CDR3 DNA: TGTGCCAGCAGCGTCACGGCGACCTCGGGACTCCCTCCCGACGAGCAGTACTTC
CDR3 protein: CASSVTATSGLPPDEQYF

J gene: TRBJ2-5
clone size: -
D gene: -
V gene: TRBV5-1
CDR3 DNA: TGCGCCAGCAGCTTTTCGGGGCAAGAGACCCAGTACTTC
CDR3 protein: CASSFSGQETQYF

J gene: TRBJ2-5
clone size: -
D gene: -
V gene: TRBV7-3
CDR3 DNA: TGTGCCAGCAGCCCGGACGGACTTAGCCAAGAGACCCAGTACTTC
CDR3 protein: CASSPDGLSQETQYF

J gene: TRBJ2-7
clone size: -
D gene: TRBD2
V gene: TRBV30
CDR3 DNA: TGTGCCTGGAGTGTAGGGCCACTAGCGGGAGCTCGGTACGAGCAGTACTTC
CDR3 protein: CAWSVGPLAGARYEQYF

J gene: TRBJ2-1
clone size: -
D gene: -
V gene: TRBV6-6
CDR3 DNA: TGTGCCAGCAGCCGATACGAAAGTCCGGGACTCTCAAATGAGCAGTTCTTC
CDR3 protein: CASSRYESPGLSNEQFF

J gene: TRBJ1-2
clone size: -
D gene: TRBD1
V gene: TRBV29-1
CDR3 DNA: TGCAGCGTTGGCCAGGGGGCAAGTGGCTACACCTTC
CDR3 protein: CSVGQGASGYTF

J gene: TRBJ1-3
clone size: once
D gene: -
V gene: TRBV7-2
CDR3 DNA: TGTGCCAGCAGCTTACGAGGGTCTGGAAACACCATATATTTT
CDR3 protein: CASSLRGSGNTIYF

J gene: TRBJ2-7
clone size: -
D gene: TRBD2
V gene: TRBV11-2
CDR3 DNA: TGTGCCAGCAGCTCGGCCGGCGGGAGTTTTACTAACGAGCAGTACTTC
CDR3 protein: CASSSAGGSFTNEQYF

J gene: TRBJ2-1
clone size: -
D gene: TRBD2
V gene: TRBV4-2
CDR3 DNA: TGTGCCACCAGCCTAGCGGATTCCTACAATGAGCAGTTCTTC
CDR3 protein: CATSLADSYNEQFF

J gene: TRBJ2-1
clone size: -
D gene: TRBD2
V gene: TRBV19
CDR3 DNA: TGTGCCAGTAGTATAGCCCCAGGGAGGGATGAGCAGTTCTTC
CDR3 protein: CASSIAPGRDEQFF

J gene: TRBJ2-7
clone size: -
D gene: -
V gene: TRBV10-3
CDR3 DNA: TGTGCCATCAGTGGGACTTCAATCTACGAGCAGTACTTC
CDR3 protein: CAISGTSIYEQYF

J gene: TRBJ2-7
clone size: -
D gene: TRBD1
V gene: TRBV3-1/TRBV3-2
CDR3 DNA: TGTGCCAGCAGCCAAGATGAGACAGGGTCCTACGAGCAGTACTTC
CDR3 protein: CASSQDETGSYEQYF

J gene: TRBJ2-3
clone size: -
D gene: -
V gene: TRBV10-1
CDR3 DNA: TGCGCCAGCAGTGACTCCTTAGCCTTCACAGATACGCAGTATTTT
CDR3 protein: CASSDSLAFTDTQYF

J gene: TRBJ2-1
clone size: -
D gene: -
V gene: TRBV19
CDR3 DNA: TGTGCCAGTAGTATATCCAAGGGGCCCAATGAGTGGCAGTTCTTC
CDR3 protein: CASSISKGPNEWQFF

J gene: TRBJ1-5
clone size: -
D gene: TRBD1
V gene: TRBV10-3
CDR3 DNA: TGTGCCATCATGGGACAGGGGCCCGATCAGCCCCAGCATTTT
CDR3 protein: CAIMGQGPDQPQHF

J gene: TRBJ2-1
clone size: -
D gene: -
V gene: TRBV4-3
CDR3 DNA: TGCGCCAGCAGCCAAGATTTGCGGGGTAGCTCCTACAATGAGCAGTTCTTC
CDR3 protein: CASSQDLRGSSYNEQFF

J gene: TRBJ2-2
clone size: -
D gene: TRBD1
V gene: TRBV6-2/TRBV6-3
CDR3 DNA: TGTGCCAGCAGCCCCCGGGACAGGGTCGACACCGGGGAGCTGTTTTTT
CDR3 protein: CASSPRDRVDTGELFF

J gene: TRBJ2-2
clone size: -
D gene: TRBD1
V gene: TRBV27
CDR3 DNA: TGTGCCAGCAGCCCCAGACCGGGACAGGTCACCGGGGAGCTGTTTTTT
CDR3 protein: CASSPRPGQVTGELFF

J gene: TRBJ2-1
clone size: -
D gene: TRBD2
V gene: TRBV19
CDR3 DNA: TGTGCCAGTAGAGGACTAGCGGGATTCCAGAATGAGCAGTTCTTC
CDR3 protein: CASRGLAGFQNEQFF

J gene: TRBJ1-2
clone size: once
D gene: TRBD1
V gene: TRBV5-1
CDR3 DNA: TGCGCCAGCAGCTTGGGACAGGGGGCGAATGGCTACACCTTC
CDR3 protein: CASSLGQGANGYTF

J gene: TRBJ1-1
clone size: -
D gene: TRBD1
V gene: TRBV19
CDR3 DNA: TGTGCCAGTAGTATTCCGGGACAGGGGGGAACTGAAGCTTTCTTT
CDR3 protein: CASSIPGQGGTEAFF

J gene: TRBJ1-1
clone size: -
D gene: -
V gene: TRBV5-1
CDR3 DNA: TGCGCCAGCAGCTCAAAAACAGGAATGGGCACTGAAGCTTTCTTT
CDR3 protein: CASSSKTGMGTEAFF

J gene: TRBJ2-7
clone size: -
D gene: -
V gene: TRBV3-1/TRBV3-2
CDR3 DNA: TGTGCCAGCAGCCAAGAAACGGGGTTTTTCGGGGATGGGTACGAGCAGTACTTC
CDR3 protein: CASSQETGFFGDGYEQYF

J gene: TRBJ1-5
clone size: once
D gene: TRBD1
V gene: TRBV6-5
CDR3 DNA: TGTGCCAGCAAATTTGTCTCAGGGGGCGATGAGCCCCAGCATTTT
CDR3 protein: CASKFVSGGDEPQHF

J gene: TRBJ2-1
clone size: -
D gene: TRBD2
V gene: TRBV7-6
CDR3 DNA: TGTGCCTTTAGCGGGGGCTCGGTCTTC
CDR3 protein: CAFSGGSVF

J gene: TRBJ1-1
clone size: -
D gene: TRBD1
V gene: TRBV29-1
CDR3 DNA: TGCAGCGTTGATCGGACAGGGGGCACTGAAGCTTTCTTT
CDR3 protein: CSVDRTGGTEAFF

J gene: TRBJ1-5
clone size: -
D gene: -
V gene: TRBV12-5
CDR3 DNA: TGTGCTAGTGGTCTGGGCCAGCCTGGCGGTCAGCCCCAGCATTTT
CDR3 protein: CASGLGQPGGQPQHF

J gene: TRBJ2-1
clone size: -
D gene: -
V gene: TRBV11-3
CDR3 DNA: TGTGCCAGCAGCTCAGGCGATGAGCAGTTCTTC
CDR3 protein: CASSSGDEQFF

J gene: TRBJ2-2
clone size: once
D gene: TRBD1
V gene: TRBV19
CDR3 DNA: TGTGCCAGTAGACGTGAGGGACAGGTGAACACCGGGGAGCTGTTTTTT
CDR3 protein: CASRREGQVNTGELFF

J gene: TRBJ1-6
clone size: -
D gene: -
V gene: TRBV6-6
CDR3 DNA: TGTGCCACAGTAGGGGGAGTAAATTCACCCCTCCACTTT
CDR3 protein: CATVGGVNSPLHF

J gene: TRBJ2-3
clone size: -
D gene: TRBD1
V gene: TRBV5-6
CDR3 DNA: TGTGCCAGCAGCTATCAGGGGGCGAGCACAGATACGCAGTATTTT
CDR3 protein: CASSYQGASTDTQYF

J gene: TRBJ2-5
clone size: -
D gene: TRBD2
V gene: TRBV19
CDR3 DNA: TGTGCCAGTAGTTGGACTAGCGGGAGGGCCCAAGAGACCCAGTACTTC
CDR3 protein: CASSWTSGRAQETQYF

J gene: TRBJ2-5
clone size: -
D gene: TRBD1
V gene: TRBV2
CDR3 DNA: TGTGCCAGCAGAACCGGACAGGCCCAAGAGACCCAGTACTTC
CDR3 protein: CASRTGQAQETQYF

J gene: TRBJ1-2
clone size: -
D gene: -
V gene: TRBV7-2
CDR3 DNA: TGTGCCAGCAGCTTAGACTCCGACTATGGCTACACCTTC
CDR3 protein: CASSLDSDYGYTF

J gene: TRBJ2-1
clone size: -
D gene: TRBD2
V gene: TRBV9
CDR3 DNA: TGTGCCAGCAGCGTAACTAGCGGCCTAACCTACAATGAGCAGTTCTTC
CDR3 protein: CASSVTSGLTYNEQFF

J gene: TRBJ2-3
clone size: -
D gene: TRBD2
V gene: TRBV4-1
CDR3 DNA: TGCGCCAGCAGCCATGACTCGACTAGCGGGAACACAGATACGCAGTATTTT
CDR3 protein: CASSHDSTSGNTDTQYF

J gene: TRBJ2-1
clone size: -
D gene: -
V gene: TRBV7-9
CDR3 DNA: TGTGCCAGCAGCTTAGCGGGGAGCTCCTACAATGAGCAGTTCTTC
CDR3 protein: CASSLAGSSYNEQFF

J gene: TRBJ2-3
clone size: -
D gene: -
V gene: TRBV19
CDR3 DNA: TGTGCCAGTAGTAACCCGGGAAACACAGATACGCAGTATTTT
CDR3 protein: CASSNPGNTDTQYF

J gene: TRBJ1-5
clone size: -
D gene: -
V gene: TRBV6-5
CDR3 DNA: TGTGCCAGCAGTTACTCCAGTAATCAGCCCCAGCATTTT
CDR3 protein: CASSYSSNQPQHF